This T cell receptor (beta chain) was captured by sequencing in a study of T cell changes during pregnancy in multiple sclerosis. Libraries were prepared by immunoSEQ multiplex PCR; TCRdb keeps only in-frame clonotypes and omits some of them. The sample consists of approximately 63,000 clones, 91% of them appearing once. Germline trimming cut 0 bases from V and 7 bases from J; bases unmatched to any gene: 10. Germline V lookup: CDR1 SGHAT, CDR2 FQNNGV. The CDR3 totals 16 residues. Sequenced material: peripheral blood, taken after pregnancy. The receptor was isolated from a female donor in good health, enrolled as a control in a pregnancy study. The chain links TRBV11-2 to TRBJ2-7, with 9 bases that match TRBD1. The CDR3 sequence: CASSLDRTGALLEQYF. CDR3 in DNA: TGTGCCAGCAGCTTAGATCGGACAGGGGCTCTTTTGGAGCAGTACTTC.